This T cell receptor beta chain stems from a study of blood T cells in healthy people across ages. Per sample, at least 5 micrograms of total RNA were extracted. The use of a sample-barcoded 5' primer and a J-beta primer mix characterized a second PCR of roughly 7 to 11 cycles. TCRdb called the 5' RACE reads again in MiXCR, with one record for every CDR3 protein. The sample lists some 730,000 distinct CDR3 sequences, about 24% seen once, with about 22% in the top ten. The CDR3 is 14 residues long. The V gene is TRBV21-1, the J gene TRBJ1-1; the tabulated D call, TRBD1, remains unverified against the DNA. TRBV21-1 is termed a pseudogene. Sequencing was performed on blood. The clonotype comes from a man aged 70-80 years in good health. The CDR3 sequence is CASSKGQGWAEAFF. The CDR3 bases are TGTGCCAGCAGCAAGGGGCAGGGTTGGGCTGAAGCTTTCTTT.